This T cell receptor (beta chain) appears in the sequencing data of a study of blood T cell repertoires in COVID-19. Source study methods: Amplified reference gene primers provided the basis for estimating nucleated cell counts. Profiling relied on immunoSEQ multiplex PCR, and the TCRdb table lists in-frame clones only, not all of them. V and J calls and clone size are given by that table; D and trimming were obtained from the DNA. Here the sample spans around 310,000 clones, 85% to 90% being singletons. Trimming removed 5 bases from V and 6 bases from J; junction bases left unmatched: 10. Germline CDR1 is SGHTA and CDR2 is FQGTGA. This CDR3 contains 16 residues.

The chain employs TRBV7-3 and TRBJ2-1; 10 bases match TRBD2. Source material: peripheral blood. This receptor was identified in a woman between 35 and 50 years old with COVID-19, enrolled during active disease. CDR3 sequence reads: CASSIDPASGSNEQFF. CDR3 nucleotides: TGTGCCAGCAGCATTGACCCGGCTAGCGGGAGCAATGAGCAGTTCTTC. The whole variable domain, remainder taken from reference TRBV7-3 and TRBJ2-1, is GAGVSQTPSNKVTEKGKYVELRCDPISGHTALYWYRQSLGQGPEFLIYFQGTGAADDSGLPNDRFFAVRPEGSVSTLKIQRTERGDSAVYLCASSIDPASGSNEQFFGPGTRLTVL.